This TCR beta chain was observed in a study of cytomegalovirus exposure and HLA in healthy donors. Turning to this clone: The target antigen is unknown.

Study-level findings and limits: A later analysis found that most CMV-associated TCR beta chains appeared HLA-restricted.

Although they were nominally healthy when sampled, donors likely had unrecorded immune exposures. V shed 2 bases and J 1 base; nucleotides not matched to a gene: 6. The CDR3 is 16 amino acids. Germline V CDR1 and CDR2: SGHRS, YFSETQ. The PCR made use of 60 Vbeta and 13 Jbeta primers. Method: immunoSEQ multiplex PCR; TCRdb's copy keeps in-frame clones and lacks some. The repertoire holds about 120,000 clones, with 80% to 85% as singletons. The clonotype comes from a human donor in good health. Source material: PBMCs. The rearrangement links TRBV5-1 to TRBJ1-1, with 9 nucleotides matching TRBD1. For the CDR3, the DNA is TGCGCCAGCAGCTTCTCCATGACAGGGGGGAACACTGAAGCTTTCTTT. Its protein product is CASSFSMTGGNTEAFF.